Sequencing of this TCR beta chain was carried out in a study of graft-versus-host responses after intestinal transplantation. In germline, CDR1 is SGHAT, CDR2 FQDESV (reference sequence). This CDR3 comprises 15 residues. V lost 8 bases to trimming and J lost 6 bases; unmatched junction nucleotides: 14. Profiling relied on immunoSEQ multiplex PCR, and the TCRdb table lists in-frame clones only, not all of them. There are over 100,000 clones in the sample; about 93% occur only once, and roughly 0.11% lies in the top ten. Comment on this clone: Its target is unknown.

The sample was unstimulated CD4+ T cells sorted from spleen or lymph node cells, taken before intestinal transplant. J is TRBJ2-7 and V is TRBV11-1; 9 bases map to TRBD1. The origin of this receptor is a human donor who received an intestinal transplant. Here the CDR3 reads CASVSRPGQGGEQYF. CDR3 DNA sequence: TGTGCCAGCGTCTCACGCCCGGGACAGGGAGGCGAGCAGTACTTC.